This record looks at one T cell receptor (beta chain) sequence and its context. This sample was taken from a study of blood T cell repertoires in COVID-19. Libraries were prepared by immunoSEQ multiplex PCR; TCRdb keeps only in-frame clonotypes and omits some of them. The profile shows more than 300,000 clones, about 89% of them singletons. Unmatched junction bases numbered 7, after V lost 6 bases and J lost 3 bases. The length of the CDR3 is 16 residues. The germline V gene has CDR1 SNHLY and CDR2 FYNNEI. This chain links TRBV2 with TRBJ2-2; 10 positions match TRBD2. The source is a woman in her twenties or thirties with COVID-19, enrolled during active disease. Specimen: peripheral blood. CDR3 nucleotides: TGTGCCAGCAGGGATACTAGCGGGAAGGACACCGGGGAGCTGTTTTTT. Translated, it gives CASRDTSGKDTGELFF.